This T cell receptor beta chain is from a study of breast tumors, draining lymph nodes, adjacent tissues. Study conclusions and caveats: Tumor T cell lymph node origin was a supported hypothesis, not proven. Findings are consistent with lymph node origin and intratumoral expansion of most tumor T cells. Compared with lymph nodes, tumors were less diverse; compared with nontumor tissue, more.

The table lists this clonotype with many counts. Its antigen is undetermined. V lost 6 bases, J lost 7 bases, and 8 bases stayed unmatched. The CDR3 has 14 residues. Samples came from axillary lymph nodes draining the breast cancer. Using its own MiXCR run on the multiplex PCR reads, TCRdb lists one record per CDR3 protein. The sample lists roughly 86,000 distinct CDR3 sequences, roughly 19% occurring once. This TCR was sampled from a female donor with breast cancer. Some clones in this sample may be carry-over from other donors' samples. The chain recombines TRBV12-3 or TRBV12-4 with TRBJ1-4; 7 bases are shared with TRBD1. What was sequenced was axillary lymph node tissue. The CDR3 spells CASRKGAGGEKLFF. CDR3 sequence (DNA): TGTGCCAGCAGAAAGGGGGCGGGGGGTGAAAAACTGTTTTTT.